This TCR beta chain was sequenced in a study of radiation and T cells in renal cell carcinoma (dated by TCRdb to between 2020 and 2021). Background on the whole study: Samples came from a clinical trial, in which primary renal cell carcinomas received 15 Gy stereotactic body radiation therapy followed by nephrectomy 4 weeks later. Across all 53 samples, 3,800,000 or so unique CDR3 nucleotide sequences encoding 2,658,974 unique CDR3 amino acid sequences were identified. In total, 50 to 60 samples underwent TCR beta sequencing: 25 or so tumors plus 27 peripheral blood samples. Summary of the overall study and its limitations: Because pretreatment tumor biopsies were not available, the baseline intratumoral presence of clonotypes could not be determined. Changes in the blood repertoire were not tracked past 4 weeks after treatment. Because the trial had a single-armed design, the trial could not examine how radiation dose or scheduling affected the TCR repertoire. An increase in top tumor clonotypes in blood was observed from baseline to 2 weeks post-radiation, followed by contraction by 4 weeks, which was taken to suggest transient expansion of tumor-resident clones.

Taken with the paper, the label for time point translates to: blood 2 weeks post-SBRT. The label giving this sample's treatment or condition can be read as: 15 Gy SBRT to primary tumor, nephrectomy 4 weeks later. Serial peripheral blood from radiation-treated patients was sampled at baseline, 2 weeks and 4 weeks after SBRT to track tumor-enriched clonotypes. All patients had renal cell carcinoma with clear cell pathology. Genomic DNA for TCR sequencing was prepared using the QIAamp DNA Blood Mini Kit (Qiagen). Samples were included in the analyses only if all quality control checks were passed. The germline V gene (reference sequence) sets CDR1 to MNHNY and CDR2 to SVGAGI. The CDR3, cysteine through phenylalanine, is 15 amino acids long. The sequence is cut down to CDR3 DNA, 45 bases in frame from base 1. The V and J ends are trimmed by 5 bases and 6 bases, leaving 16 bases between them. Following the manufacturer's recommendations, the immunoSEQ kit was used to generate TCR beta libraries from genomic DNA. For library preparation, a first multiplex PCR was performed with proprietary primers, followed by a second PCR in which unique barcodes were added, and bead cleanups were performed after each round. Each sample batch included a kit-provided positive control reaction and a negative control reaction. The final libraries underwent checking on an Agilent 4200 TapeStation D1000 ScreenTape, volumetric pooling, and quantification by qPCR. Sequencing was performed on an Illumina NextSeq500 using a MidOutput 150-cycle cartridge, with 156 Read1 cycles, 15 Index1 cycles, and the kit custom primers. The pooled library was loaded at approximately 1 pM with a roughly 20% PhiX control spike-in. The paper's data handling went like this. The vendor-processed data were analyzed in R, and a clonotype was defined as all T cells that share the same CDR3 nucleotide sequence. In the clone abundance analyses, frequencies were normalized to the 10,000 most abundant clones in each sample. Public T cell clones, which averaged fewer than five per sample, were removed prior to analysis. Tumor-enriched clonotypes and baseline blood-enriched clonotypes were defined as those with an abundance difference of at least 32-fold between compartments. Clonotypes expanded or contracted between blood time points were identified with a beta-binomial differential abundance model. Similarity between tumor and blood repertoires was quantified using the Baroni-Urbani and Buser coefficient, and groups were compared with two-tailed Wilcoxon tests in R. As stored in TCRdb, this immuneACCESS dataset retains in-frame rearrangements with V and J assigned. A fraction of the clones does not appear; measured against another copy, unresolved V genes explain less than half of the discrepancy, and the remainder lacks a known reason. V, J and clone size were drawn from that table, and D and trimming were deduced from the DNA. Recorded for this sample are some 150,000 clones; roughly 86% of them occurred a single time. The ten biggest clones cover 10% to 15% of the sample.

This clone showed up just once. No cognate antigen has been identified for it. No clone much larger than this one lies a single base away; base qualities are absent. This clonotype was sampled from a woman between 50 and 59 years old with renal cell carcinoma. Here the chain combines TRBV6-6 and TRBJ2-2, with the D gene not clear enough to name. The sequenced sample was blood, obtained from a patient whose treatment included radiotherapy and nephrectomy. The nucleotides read TGTGCCAGCAGTAGATCCGGGTCTTGGGCCGGGGAGCTGTTTTTT. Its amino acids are CASSRSGSWAGELFF.